The present TCR beta chain was sequenced within a study of response to subunit inactivated influenza vaccine. Trimming stripped 8 bases from V and 8 bases from J, with 19 bases between. The CDR3 loop spans 14 amino acids. Germline V gene sequence: CDR1 WSHSY, CDR2 SAAADI. TCRdb re-called the RT-PCR reads through MiXCR, storing one row per CDR3 protein. Of 150,000 to 200,000 distinct CDR3 sequences in the sample, around 10% are singletons; the top ten hold approximately 39%. The TCR comes from a man between 50 and 75 years old who received an inactivated influenza vaccine. The source material was CD8+ T cells sorted from PBMCs, sampled approximately 25 months after vaccination. J is TRBJ2-1 and V is TRBV10-2; D is uncertain. CDR3 DNA: TGCGCCAGCTCTAGGACGGGTAGTATCGATGAGCAGTTCTTC. This translates into CASSRTGSIDEQFF.